One and the same sample provided the 13 T cell receptor beta chains below, sequenced in a study of regulatory T cells in long-lasting Graves disease (TCRdb year 2021). The time point label, read with the paper, signifies: newly diagnosed GD, antithyroid drugs for less than 3 months. For both TCR sequencing and RNA sequencing, RNA was extracted from PBMCs in TRIzol. Library preparation employed multiplex PCR. TCRdb names Illumina HiSeq 4000 as the instrument used. To build TCR beta libraries, CDR3 regions were amplified by Arm-PCR using iRepertoire HTBI primers. The public reads were quality trimmed at Q25 with fastp and then assembled into clones with MiXCR by TCRdb, keeping productive beta chains. One record per CDR3 amino acid sequence lists the most common genes and DNA. The sample includes 500,000 to 700,000 distinct CDR3 sequences, with around 15% observed a single time. Together, the top ten hold 15% to 20% of the sample.

These same data were also listed under a study on T cells in Graves' hyperthyroidism and ophthalmopathy.

Here the sequenced sample was peripheral blood mononuclear cells (PBMCs), taken at new diagnosis, from a patient treated with antithyroid drugs. The receptor source for this set is a woman aged 30 to 39 with Graves disease. Donor details come from another sample of the same person, matched by shared clones.

This clonotype appeared many times. J is TRBJ2-7 and V is TRBV2; the D is unclear. V was clipped by 8 bases and J by 3 bases, with 14 bases between them. The CDR3 length is 13 residues. Germline V gene data show CDR1 as SNHLY and CDR2 as FYNNEI. In DNA, the CDR3 is TGTGCCAGCGGCCTGGGGAATTTCTACGAGCAGTACTTC. Protein product: CASGLGNFYEQYF.

The table lists this clonotype with many counts. The chain joins TRBV28 to TRBJ1-5; unclear D gene. With 8 bases removed from V and 9 bases from J, the gap between germline ends came to 20 bases. Looked up from germline, CDR1 is MDHEN and CDR2 is SYDVKM. CDR3 length: 14 amino acids. CDR3 nucleotides: TGTGCCAGCCGCACGCGCGAGGCCGGGCGGCCCCAGCATTTT. Protein sequence: CASRTREAGRPQHF.

This clonotype has a count of ten or more. The V call is TRBV2, the J call TRBJ1-1; D is ambiguous. CDR3 length: 12 amino acids. The V gene lost 3 bases and the J gene lost 9 bases, with 11 bases spanning the gap. Germline lookup yields CDR1 SNHLY and CDR2 FYNNEI. CDR3 loop: CASSEERGKAFF. The DNA of the CDR3 is TGTGCCAGCAGTGAGGAAAGAGGCAAAGCTTTCTTT.

This chain joins TRBV6-2 or TRBV6-3 and TRBJ2-1; 8 nucleotides align to TRBD1. The CDR3 sequence is 18 residues long. Germline V gene sequence: CDR1 MNHEY, CDR2 SVGEGT. With 2 bases clipped from V and 9 bases from J, the junction kept 18 bases outside the gene matches. The CDR3 DNA sequence: TGTGCCAGCAGTTACGGGGCTCCGACGGGGACAGGCGCAGGTGAGCAGTTCTTC. Its protein is CASSYGAPTGTGAGEQFF.

The chain combines TRBV9 with TRBJ2-7; D remains ambiguous. The ends were cut back, 0 bases at V and 3 bases at J, with 7 bases in the middle. The germline V gene encodes CDR1 SGDLS and CDR2 YYNGEE. The CDR3 has 13 residues. CDR3 protein: CASSVGQDYEQYF. The CDR3 DNA reads TGTGCCAGCAGCGTAGGGCAGGACTACGAGCAGTACTTC.

Ten or more counts support this clonotype. V and J are TRBV2 and TRBJ2-7; 7 bases agree with TRBD1. Per the germline V gene, CDR1 is SNHLY and CDR2 is FYNNEI. The CDR3 extends over 12 amino acids. After removal of 4 bases from V and 3 bases from J, the junction contained 0 bases not matched to a gene. CDR3 nucleotides: TGTGCCAGCAGTGGGGACAGCTACGAGCAGTACTTC. This sequence encodes CASSGDSYEQYF.

As for this clonotype: A much bigger clone sits one base away, suggesting this may be a read error. This chain connects TRBV6-2 or TRBV6-3 to TRBJ1-3; unclear D gene. Germline V gene data show CDR1 as MNHEY and CDR2 as SVGEGT. Between the trimmed V and J ends, which lost 5 bases and 5 bases, there was a span of 16 bases. The CDR3 is made up of 15 amino acids. DNA of the CDR3: TGTGCCAGCAGTGAAGGCCCCAGGTGGCGAAACACCATATATTTT. Residues: CASSEGPRWRNTIYF.

This clonotype was detected many times. This rearrangement joins TRBV5-1 to TRBJ1-5, with D tentatively TRBD1 (5 bases). The germline V gene has CDR1 SGHRS and CDR2 YFSETQ. The CDR3 has 17 residues. Trimming left V 2 bases short and J 2 bases short, with 17 bases between. The CDR3 DNA is TGCGCCAGCAGCTTAGGTTTAACAGGTACCGGCAATCAGCCCCAGCATTTT. As protein: CASSLGLTGTGNQPQHF.

This clonotype came up many times. The gene calls are TRBV6-2 or TRBV6-3 and TRBJ2-1; 7 nucleotides agree with TRBD1. CDR1 and CDR2 from the germline V gene are MNHEY and SVGEGT. The CDR3 spans 14 residues. V was clipped by 2 bases and J by 5 bases; unmatched bases: 3. CDR3: CASSYDRANNEQFF. In DNA form, the CDR3 reads TGTGCCAGCAGTTACGACAGGGCGAACAATGAGCAGTTCTTC.

This clonotype was detected many times. This sequence joins TRBV6-2 or TRBV6-3 and TRBJ1-6; 7 positions match TRBD1. V shed 6 bases and J 10 bases; nucleotides not matched to a gene: 9. The CDR3 sequence is 14 residues long. Germline V gene data show CDR1 as MNHEY and CDR2 as SVGEGT. The CDR3: CASRITGEASPLHF. CDR3 in DNA: TGTGCCAGCAGGATAACAGGGGAGGCATCACCCCTCCACTTT.

This clonotype has ten or more counts. V is TRBV12-3 or TRBV12-4 and J is TRBJ2-2, with 9 bases lining up with TRBD1. V gave up 8 bases and J gave up 4 bases; unmatched junction bases: 8. The CDR3 sequence is 15 residues long. The CDR3: CASAGTGWGTGELFF. DNA of the CDR3: TGTGCCAGCGCCGGGACAGGGTGGGGCACCGGGGAGCTGTTTTTT.

The CDR3 spells CASSARQGVTEAFF. As DNA, the CDR3 is TGTGCCAGCAGCGCCCGACAGGGGGTCACTGAAGCTTTCTTT. The chain is built from TRBV7-6 and TRBJ1-1; the match to TRBD1 covers 9 bases. J gave up 4 bases and V 5 bases, and 5 bases lay outside the gene matches. CDR1 is SGHVS, CDR2 FNYEAQ, per germline. The CDR3 covers 14 residues.

This sequence joins TRBV6-1 and TRBJ2-2; D perhaps matches TRBD2 (5 bases). The germline CDR1 and CDR2 sequences are MNHNS and SASEGT. The CDR3 consists of 18 residues. V was clipped by 0 bases and J by 9 bases, with 23 bases between them. CDR3 in amino acids: CASSEALVGVGARRELFF. The CDR3 DNA reads TGTGCCAGCAGTGAAGCGCTAGTGGGAGTGGGAGCGAGGCGGGAGCTGTTTTTT.